This paragraph covers one T cell receptor beta chain sequence. J lost 2 bases, V lost 5 bases, and 9 bases had no gene match. The CDR3 spans 15 residues. Per germline, CDR1 MGHRA and CDR2 YSYEKL. This record comes from a study of blood T cell repertoires in COVID-19. For the study at large: There were acute and convalescent COVID-19 samples, and they came from the United States, Italy and Spain.

Per the authors' pipeline: The authors estimated nucleated cell counts from reference gene primer amplification. The table came from immunoSEQ multiplex PCR; TCRdb's copy has only in-frame clones and leaves some out. V, J and clone size reflect that table, while D and trimming were determined from the DNA. The table lists fewer than 450,000 clones, about nine tenths of them singletons, with about 6.3% in the top ten. The source material was peripheral blood. The chain recombines TRBV4-1 with TRBJ2-7; 7 bases match TRBD1. The sequence was collected from a woman aged 45-60 years with COVID-19, enrolled during active disease. This CDR3 is CASSGRTTGAYEQYF. The DNA of the CDR3 is TGCGCCAGCAGCGGACGAACTACAGGGGCCTACGAGCAGTACTTC.